This T cell receptor beta chain was sequenced for a study of shared clonotypes between healthy human individuals. Clones were read by immunoSEQ multiplex PCR, and TCRdb kept only the in-frame ones, dropping some. Here the sample spans about 2.3 million clones, approximately 93% being singletons. Looked up from germline, CDR1 is SGHRS and CDR2 is YFSETQ. The CDR3 is made up of 15 amino acids. The V and J ends lost 2 bases and 3 bases, in that order; junction bases with no gene match: 8. The sequenced sample was naive CD4+ T cells from PBMCs. Subset meaning: CD45RA+ positively selected. The rearrangement links TRBV5-1 to TRBJ2-7, with 7 bases lining up with TRBD2. The sequence derives from a man younger than 35 in good health. Some clones in this sample may be carry-over from other donors' samples. CDR3 nucleotide sequence: TGCGCCAGCAGCTTCGATTTGGGGGGGAGCTACGAGCAGTACTTC. Encoded protein: CASSFDLGGSYEQYF.